The text below deals with one T cell receptor (beta chain). CDR1 and CDR2 (germline): MNHEY, SVGAGI. The CDR3 totals 11 residues. V gave up 8 bases and J gave up 9 bases, with 13 bases separating them. The PCR ran on 60 Vbeta and 13 Jbeta primers. Profiling relied on immunoSEQ multiplex PCR, and the TCRdb table lists in-frame clones only, not all of them. The table shows 130,000 or so clones, with about three quarters occurring only once. The entry originates in a study of cytomegalovirus exposure and HLA in healthy donors. Sequencing was done on a sample of PBMCs. This TCR derives from a man aged 40-49 years in good health and CMV-seropositive. The V and J genes are TRBV6-5 and TRBJ1-1; possible D gene TRBD1, 5 bases. CDR3 region: CASGSGPKAFF. The CDR3, as DNA: TGTGCCAGCGGGTCAGGGCCCAAAGCTTTCTTT.